This TCR beta chain is from a study of shared clonotypes between healthy human individuals. In this sample, this clone turned up a few times. Assay used: immunoSEQ multiplex PCR; TCRdb lists only in-frame clones, some missing. This sample has about 2.4 million clones, with roughly 93% found just once. The CDR3 is 13 residues long. The germline V gene has CDR1 MDHEN and CDR2 SYDVKM. Trimming cost V 6 bases and J 3 bases, with 11 bases left between them. This sequence joins TRBV28 and TRBJ1-1; D ambiguous. The specimen sequenced was naive CD4+ T cells from PBMCs. This sample's subset: CD45RA+ positively selected. The receptor was derived from a man between 18 and 29 years old in good health. Some clones in this sample may be carry-over from other donors' samples. CDR3 sequence: CASSPTPDTEAFF. DNA for the CDR3: TGTGCCAGCAGCCCGACCCCAGACACTGAAGCTTTCTTT.